This is a list of T cell receptor beta chains from one sample in a study of cytomegalovirus exposure and HLA in healthy donors. The assay was immunoSEQ multiplex PCR, and TCRdb's table has in-frame clones only and misses some. The data show some 100,000 clones, around 80% seen once. Sequences were obtained from PBMCs. The source of these receptors is a male donor in good health and CMV-seropositive. CDR3s leave out the opening cysteine and the closing phenylalanine or tryptophan. A D gene is named only where the DNA matches it firmly.

D gene: TRBD1; J gene: TRBJ2-5; V gene: TRBV5-1; CDR3 protein: ASSRFTGGGQETQY
D gene: NA; J gene: TRBJ2-5; V gene: TRBV4-1; CDR3 protein: ASSQGLATGETQY
D gene: NA; J gene: TRBJ1-2; V gene: TRBV7-2; CDR3 protein: ASSWIQGLANYGYT
D gene: TRBD1; J gene: TRBJ1-1; V gene: TRBV27; CDR3 protein: ASKGTASFGTEAF
D gene: NA; J gene: TRBJ2-7; V gene: TRBV5-6; CDR3 protein: ASSSTGPSYEQY
D gene: NA; J gene: TRBJ1-5; V gene: TRBV6-4; CDR3 protein: ASSDGQCNQPQH
D gene: TRBD1; J gene: TRBJ1-2; V gene: TRBV2; CDR3 protein: ASSEQGQGWGLVVFT
D gene: NA; J gene: TRBJ1-3; V gene: TRBV7-9; CDR3 protein: ASSPGATGNTIY
D gene: NA; J gene: NA; V gene: TRBV7-2; CDR3 protein: ASSPGHPYEQY
D gene: NA; J gene: TRBJ2-7; V gene: TRBV2; CDR3 protein: ASTRRQGLANEQY
D gene: NA; J gene: TRBJ2-7; V gene: TRBV4-2; CDR3 protein: ASSQDLSRSYEQY
D gene: NA; J gene: TRBJ1-5; V gene: TRBV9; CDR3 protein: ASSAQGNQPQH
D gene: NA; J gene: TRBJ2-3; V gene: TRBV5-1; CDR3 protein: ASSYLANPDTQY
D gene: NA; J gene: TRBJ1-1; V gene: TRBV2; CDR3 protein: ASRPSGGPNTEAF
D gene: TRBD1; J gene: TRBJ1-1; V gene: TRBV25-1; CDR3 protein: ASSAAHRGRAEAF
D gene: NA; J gene: TRBJ1-1; V gene: TRBV13; CDR3 protein: ASSLPLLNTEAF
D gene: NA; J gene: TRBJ2-1; V gene: TRBV6-1; CDR3 protein: ASNGGRSSYNEQF
D gene: NA; J gene: TRBJ2-5; V gene: TRBV2; CDR3 protein: ASSAEVRVGETQY
D gene: NA; J gene: TRBJ1-2; V gene: TRBV6-5; CDR3 protein: ASSRVSGQNYGYT
D gene: TRBD1; J gene: TRBJ1-5; V gene: TRBV19; CDR3 protein: ASSMYPRGRGDQPQH
D gene: TRBD1; J gene: TRBJ1-2; V gene: TRBV11-2; CDR3 protein: ASRRQGDNGYT
D gene: NA; J gene: TRBJ2-6; V gene: TRBV29-1; CDR3 protein: SVEDPDSSGANVLT
D gene: TRBD2; J gene: TRBJ2-7; V gene: TRBV5-8; CDR3 protein: ASSLGLATYEQY
D gene: NA; J gene: TRBJ2-5; V gene: TRBV29-1; CDR3 protein: SVEAGAGETQH
D gene: NA; J gene: TRBJ1-1; V gene: TRBV6-6; CDR3 protein: ASSNARELNTEAF
D gene: TRBD1; J gene: TRBJ2-2; V gene: TRBV5-6; CDR3 protein: ASSFDRGAGELF
D gene: TRBD1; J gene: TRBJ1-5; V gene: TRBV27; CDR3 protein: ASSSLRQGAFRPQH
D gene: NA; J gene: TRBJ1-1; V gene: TRBV18; CDR3 protein: ASSPNGGSGTEAF
D gene: NA; J gene: TRBJ1-2; V gene: TRBV11-2; CDR3 protein: ASSLARTALGYT
D gene: TRBD1; J gene: TRBJ1-1; V gene: TRBV4-1; CDR3 protein: ASSNTGTGILNTEAF
D gene: NA; J gene: TRBJ2-3; V gene: TRBV5-1; CDR3 protein: ATSLVEVGAGGTDTQY
D gene: NA; J gene: TRBJ2-3; V gene: TRBV7-2; CDR3 protein: ASSRQGTDTQY
D gene: TRBD1; J gene: TRBJ1-2; V gene: TRBV19; CDR3 protein: ASSIDGQGIFYGYT
D gene: NA; J gene: TRBJ1-1; V gene: TRBV30; CDR3 protein: AWDKRRTEAF
D gene: NA; J gene: TRBJ2-6; V gene: TRBV9; CDR3 protein: ASSVRAAGANVLT